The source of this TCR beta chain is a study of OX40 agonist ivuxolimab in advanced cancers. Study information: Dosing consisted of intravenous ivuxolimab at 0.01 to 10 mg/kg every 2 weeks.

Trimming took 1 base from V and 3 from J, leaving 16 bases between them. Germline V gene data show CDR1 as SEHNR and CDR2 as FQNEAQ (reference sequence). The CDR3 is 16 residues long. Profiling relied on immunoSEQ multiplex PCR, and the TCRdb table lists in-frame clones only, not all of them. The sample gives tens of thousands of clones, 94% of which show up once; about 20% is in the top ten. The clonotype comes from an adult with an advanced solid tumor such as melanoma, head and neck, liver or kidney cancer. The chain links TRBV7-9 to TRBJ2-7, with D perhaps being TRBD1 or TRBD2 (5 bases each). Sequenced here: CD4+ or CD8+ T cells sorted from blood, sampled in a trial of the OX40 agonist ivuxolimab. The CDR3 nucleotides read TGTGCCAGCAGCTTAGAAGGTCGGGACCCCCGCTACGAGCAGTACTTC. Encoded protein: CASSLEGRDPRYEQYF.